This T cell receptor (beta chain) was identified during a study of blood T cell repertoires in COVID-19. Study overall: COVID-19 samples, acute and convalescent, were from the United States, Italy and Spain.

This clone was seen only a few times. Authors' methods: Amplification of reference gene primers was used by the study to estimate nucleated cell counts. TCRdb keeps only in-frame clones here, not all; method: immunoSEQ multiplex PCR. The DNA was the basis for D and trimming; V, J and clone size are from that table. This sample carries about 76,000 clones, 70% to 80% of them seen once, and the ten largest clones take around 15%. The TCR was taken from a human donor in a cohort sampled during active COVID-19. Sequencing was performed on peripheral blood.

CDR3 sequence (DNA): TGTGCCTCCCAAAGGTCCGGGGGGCGTTACGAGCAGTACTTC. Translated, it gives CASQRSGGRYEQYF. This chain joins TRBV30 and TRBJ2-7; D is possibly TRBD2 (7 bases). The CDR3 is made up of 14 amino acids. CDR1 and CDR2 (germline): GTSNPN, SVGIG (reference sequence). Deletions cut 7 bases from V and 4 bases from J, with 20 bases between.